This T cell receptor beta chain was sequenced for a study of CD8 T cells in ankylosing spondylitis. With regard to this clonotype: Antigen: not known.

The CDR3 covers 14 residues. One entry per CDR3 protein results from TCRdb running MiXCR on the 5' RACE reads. The sample has hundreds of thousands of distinct CDR3 sequences, approximately 10% seen once. Study results and caveats: A TCR beta motif of roughly eight highly homologous variants seemed to mark ankylosing spondylitis blood.

This chain connects TRBV21-1 to TRBJ2-4; the table's D call of TRBD1 was not tested on the DNA. TRBV21-1 is given as a pseudogene. Sequencing used blood, either unsorted or a sorted T cell fraction (not recorded which). The sequence came from a male donor with ankylosing spondylitis. The CDR3 loop is CARRDRGPGNIQYF. The CDR3 region has the DNA TGTGCCAGAAGAGACAGGGGGCCAGGAAACATTCAGTACTTC.